This TCR beta chain is drawn from a study of blood T cell repertoires in COVID-19. Study summary: Sample material is recorded as cDNA or gDNA derived from T cells, B-cell-depleted T cells, or PBMCs.

Clones were sequenced by immunoSEQ multiplex PCR, and TCRdb holds only the in-frame ones, with some missing. The repertoire includes approximately 250,000 clones, more than 70% of them detected once, and 5.5% to 6.5% sits in the top ten. The Seattle site enrolled patients during active infection and followed them longitudinally. This clone occurred a few times. Per the germline V gene, CDR1 is MDHEN and CDR2 is SYDVKM. The CDR3 consists of 17 residues. V shed 4 bases and J shed 6 bases, with 21 bases lying between them. This TCR came from a woman older than 75 with COVID-19, enrolled during active disease. This chain links TRBV28 with TRBJ2-2, with a possible D match to TRBD2 (6 bases). The specimen sequenced was peripheral blood. CDR3 sequence (DNA): TGTGCCAGCAGTTCCTCCTGGGCGGGGTCCTACCCCGGGGAGCTGTTTTTT. It translates to CASSSSWAGSYPGELFF. Full variable domain (remainder filled in from reference TRBV28 and TRBJ2-2): DVKVTQSSRYLVKRTGEKVFLECVQDMDHENMFWYRQDPGLGLRLIYFSYDVKMKEKGDIPEGYSVSREKKERFSLILESASTNQTSMYLCASSSSWAGSYPGELFFGEGSRLTVL.